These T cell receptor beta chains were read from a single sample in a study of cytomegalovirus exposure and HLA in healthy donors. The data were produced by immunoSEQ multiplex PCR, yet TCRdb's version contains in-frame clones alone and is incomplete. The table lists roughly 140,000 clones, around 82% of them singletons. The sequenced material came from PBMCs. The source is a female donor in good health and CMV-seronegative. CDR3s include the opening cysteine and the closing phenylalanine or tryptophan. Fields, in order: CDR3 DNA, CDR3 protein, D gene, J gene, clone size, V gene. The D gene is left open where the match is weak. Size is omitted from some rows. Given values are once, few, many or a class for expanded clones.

DNA: TGTGCCAGCAGCTTAGGGCTTGACAGGCCCGGAAACACCATATATTTT
CDR3: CASSLGLDRPGNTIYF
D: .
J: TRBJ1-3
size: .
V: TRBV7-2

DNA: TGTGCCAGCAGTGAAGCCGGGACAGGGAACTACGAGCAGTACTTC
CDR3: CASSEAGTGNYEQYF
D: TRBD1
J: TRBJ2-7
size: .
V: TRBV2

DNA: TGCGCCAGCAGCTGGACTAGCGCGTACGAGCAGTACTTC
CDR3: CASSWTSAYEQYF
D: TRBD2
J: TRBJ2-7
size: .
V: TRBV5-1

DNA: TGTGCCAGCAGGGCGGGACAGCCTTCTGAAGCTTTCTTT
CDR3: CASRAGQPSEAFF
D: TRBD1
J: TRBJ1-1
size: .
V: TRBV28

DNA: TGTGCCAGCAGCCAAGCCGCACGCCAAGACAGGAGGAACACTGAAGCTTTCTTT
CDR3: CASSQAARQDRRNTEAFF
D: .
J: TRBJ1-1
size: .
V: TRBV14

DNA: TGTGCCATCAGTGGGGACAGGGGGCCGGGCGGGGAGCTGTTTTTT
CDR3: CAISGDRGPGGELFF
D: TRBD1
J: TRBJ2-2
size: few
V: TRBV10-3

DNA: TGTGCCAGCAGCTTAACCGGGACAGGGGGCGAAGCTTTCTTT
CDR3: CASSLTGTGGEAFF
D: TRBD1
J: TRBJ1-1
size: .
V: TRBV7-9

DNA: TGCGCCAGCAGCTTGGTAGTACGGTCCGGAGATACGCAGTATTTT
CDR3: CASSLVVRSGDTQYF
D: .
J: TRBJ2-3
size: .
V: TRBV5-1

DNA: TGTGCCAGCACGGTGGCGAACACCGGGGAGCTGTTTTTT
CDR3: CASTVANTGELFF
D: .
J: TRBJ2-2
size: .
V: TRBV28

DNA: TGTGCCAGCAGCGCGACAGCATACACCGGGGAGCTGTTTTTT
CDR3: CASSATAYTGELFF
D: .
J: TRBJ2-2
size: .
V: TRBV9

DNA: TGTGCCAGCAGCGCGTACAGGGCCCAAGAGACCCAGTACTTC
CDR3: CASSAYRAQETQYF
D: .
J: TRBJ2-5
size: .
V: TRBV7-2

DNA: TGTGCCAGCAGCCGTCGACAGGGTAGGGAGCAGTACTTC
CDR3: CASSRRQGREQYF
D: TRBD1
J: TRBJ2-7
size: few
V: TRBV5-4

DNA: TGTGCCACCAGCAGCCAAAGCAATCAGCCCCAGCATTTT
CDR3: CATSSQSNQPQHF
D: .
J: TRBJ1-5
size: .
V: TRBV15

DNA: TGTGCCAGCAGCTTAGGAGGGACAGAAGATGTACCCCTCCACTTT
CDR3: CASSLGGTEDVPLHF
D: TRBD1
J: TRBJ1-6
size: .
V: TRBV7-9

DNA: TGTGCCAGCAGTAGCAAGACTAGCGGGAGCTACGAGCAGTACTTC
CDR3: CASSSKTSGSYEQYF
D: TRBD2
J: TRBJ2-7
size: .
V: TRBV6-1

DNA: TGTGCCAGCAGCCAAGAACCGATAGTGTTAGGGGGCCAGATCTACGAGCAGTACTTC
CDR3: CASSQEPIVLGGQIYEQYF
D: TRBD1
J: TRBJ2-7
size: .
V: TRBV14

DNA: TGTGCCAGCAGCCCCAGGGGGAGTGGGACAGATACGCAGTATTTT
CDR3: CASSPRGSGTDTQYF
D: TRBD1
J: TRBJ2-3
size: .
V: TRBV7-9

DNA: TGTGCCAGCAGTGACAGTGAGGTCACTGAAGCTTTCTTT
CDR3: CASSDSEVTEAFF
D: .
J: TRBJ1-1
size: .
V: TRBV6-4

DNA: TGTGCCAGCACCCAGTTTTCGGAGGAAGGTGGCTACACCTTC
CDR3: CASTQFSEEGGYTF
D: .
J: TRBJ1-2
size: .
V: TRBV6-1

DNA: TGTGCCAGTAGCCAGGGACAGGGAACCTACGAGCAGTACTTC
CDR3: CASSQGQGTYEQYF
D: TRBD1
J: TRBJ2-7
size: .
V: TRBV19

DNA: TGTGCCAGCAGCCCCCATAGCTCCTACAATGAGCAGTTCTTC
CDR3: CASSPHSSYNEQFF
D: .
J: TRBJ2-1
size: .
V: TRBV4-2

DNA: TGTGCCAGCAGTTTGGGACAGGGTCCACTATCGGACACTGAAGCTTTCTTT
CDR3: CASSLGQGPLSDTEAFF
D: TRBD1
J: TRBJ1-1
size: .
V: TRBV28

DNA: TGTGCCAGCAGTGAAATCTCCCCTACCTCCTACGAGCAGTACTTC
CDR3: CASSEISPTSYEQYF
D: .
J: TRBJ2-7
size: .
V: TRBV6-1

DNA: TGTGCCAGCAGTAAGACAGGGACCCATAGTGAAAAACTGTTTTTT
CDR3: CASSKTGTHSEKLFF
D: TRBD1
J: TRBJ1-4
size: .
V: TRBV6-6

DNA: TGCGCCAGTGCCGGGACAGGAAATTCACCCCTCCACTTT
CDR3: CASAGTGNSPLHF
D: TRBD1
J: TRBJ1-6
size: .
V: TRBV4-1

DNA: TGTGCCAGCAGTTATTCTCCCCGGCAGGGCCAGAACGAGCAGTACTTC
CDR3: CASSYSPRQGQNEQYF
D: .
J: TRBJ2-7
size: .
V: TRBV27

DNA: TGTGCCACCAGACCGGGACTAGCGCTCGATGAGCAGTTCTTC
CDR3: CATRPGLALDEQFF
D: TRBD2
J: TRBJ2-1
size: .
V: TRBV10-3